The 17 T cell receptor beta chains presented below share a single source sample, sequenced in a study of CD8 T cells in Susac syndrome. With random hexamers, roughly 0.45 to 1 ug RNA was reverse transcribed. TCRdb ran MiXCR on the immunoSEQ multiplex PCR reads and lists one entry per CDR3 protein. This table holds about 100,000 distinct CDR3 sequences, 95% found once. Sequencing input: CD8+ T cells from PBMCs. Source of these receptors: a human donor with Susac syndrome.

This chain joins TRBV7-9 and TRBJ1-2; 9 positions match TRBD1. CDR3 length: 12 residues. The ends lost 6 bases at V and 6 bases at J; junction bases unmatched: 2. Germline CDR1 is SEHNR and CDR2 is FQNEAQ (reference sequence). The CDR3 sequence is CASRQGADGYTF. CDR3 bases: TGTGCCAGCAGACAGGGGGCGGATGGCTACACCTTC.

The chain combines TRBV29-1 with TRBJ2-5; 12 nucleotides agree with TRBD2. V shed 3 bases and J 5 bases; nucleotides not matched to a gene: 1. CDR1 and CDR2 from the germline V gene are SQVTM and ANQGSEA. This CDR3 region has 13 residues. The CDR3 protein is CSVDLAGGETQYF. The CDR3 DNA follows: TGCAGCGTTGACCTAGCGGGAGGGGAGACCCAGTACTTC.

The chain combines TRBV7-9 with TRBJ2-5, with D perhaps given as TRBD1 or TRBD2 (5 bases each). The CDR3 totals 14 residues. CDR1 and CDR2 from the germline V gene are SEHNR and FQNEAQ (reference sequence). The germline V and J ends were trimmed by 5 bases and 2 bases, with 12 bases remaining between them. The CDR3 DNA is TGTGCCAGCAGCCTCCAGGGAGTGCAAGAGACCCAGTACTTC. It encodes CASSLQGVQETQYF.

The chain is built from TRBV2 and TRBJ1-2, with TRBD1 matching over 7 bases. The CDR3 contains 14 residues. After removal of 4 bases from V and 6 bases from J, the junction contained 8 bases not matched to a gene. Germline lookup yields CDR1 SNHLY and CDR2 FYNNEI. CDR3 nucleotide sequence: TGTGCCAGCAGTGCGGGACAGTTGTCCCATGGCTACACCTTC. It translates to CASSAGQLSHGYTF.

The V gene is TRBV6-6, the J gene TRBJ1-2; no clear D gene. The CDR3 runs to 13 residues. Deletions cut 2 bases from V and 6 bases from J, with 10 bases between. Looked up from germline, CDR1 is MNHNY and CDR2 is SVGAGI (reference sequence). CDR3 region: CASSYGRGNGYTF. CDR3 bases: TGTGCCAGCAGTTACGGTCGGGGTAATGGCTACACCTTC.

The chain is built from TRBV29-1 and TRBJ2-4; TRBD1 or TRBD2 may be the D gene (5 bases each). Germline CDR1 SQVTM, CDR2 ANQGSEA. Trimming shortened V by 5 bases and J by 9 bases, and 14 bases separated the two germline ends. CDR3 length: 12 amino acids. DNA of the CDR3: TGCAGCGTTATTTGGGGCGGGTCCATTCAGTACTTC. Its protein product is CSVIWGGSIQYF.

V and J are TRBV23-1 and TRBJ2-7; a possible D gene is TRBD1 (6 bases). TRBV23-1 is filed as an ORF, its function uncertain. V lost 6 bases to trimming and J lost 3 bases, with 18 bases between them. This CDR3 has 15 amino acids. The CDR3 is CASSPRGFPLYEQYF. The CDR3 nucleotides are TGCGCCAGCAGCCCCAGGGGATTTCCCCTCTACGAGCAGTACTTC.

CDR3 DNA sequence: TGTGCCAGCAGCAGCCAGGCTAGCGGCCAAGAGACCCAGTACTTC. Its translation: CASSSQASGQETQYF. The chain joins TRBV7-3 to TRBJ2-5; 7 positions match TRBD2. The CDR3 loop spans 15 amino acids. Germline trimming cut 5 bases from V and 1 base from J; bases unmatched to any gene: 7. Germline CDR1 is SGHTA and CDR2 is FQGTGA.

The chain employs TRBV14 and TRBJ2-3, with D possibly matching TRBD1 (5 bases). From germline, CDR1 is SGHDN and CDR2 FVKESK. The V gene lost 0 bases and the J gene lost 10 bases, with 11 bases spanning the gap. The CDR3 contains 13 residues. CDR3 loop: CASSQDVQVSQYF. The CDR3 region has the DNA TGTGCCAGCAGCCAAGATGTACAGGTTTCGCAGTATTTT. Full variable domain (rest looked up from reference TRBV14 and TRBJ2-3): EAGVTQFPSHSVIEKGQTVTLRCDPISGHDNLYWYRRVMGKEIKFLLHFVKESKQDESGMPNNRFLAERTGGTYSTLKVQPAELEDSGVYFCASSQDVQVSQYFGPGTRLTVL.

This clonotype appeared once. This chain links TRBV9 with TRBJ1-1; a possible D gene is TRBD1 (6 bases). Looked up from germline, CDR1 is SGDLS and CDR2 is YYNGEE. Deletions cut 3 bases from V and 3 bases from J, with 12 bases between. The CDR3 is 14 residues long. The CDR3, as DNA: TGTGCCAGCAGCGACGGGACAAAGCACACTGAAGCTTTCTTT. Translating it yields CASSDGTKHTEAFF.

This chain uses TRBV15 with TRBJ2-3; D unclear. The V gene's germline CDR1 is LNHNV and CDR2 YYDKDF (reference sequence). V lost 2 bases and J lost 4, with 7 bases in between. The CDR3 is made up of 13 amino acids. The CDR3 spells CATSRPFPDTQYF. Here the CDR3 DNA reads TGTGCCACCAGCAGACCATTTCCAGATACGCAGTATTTT.

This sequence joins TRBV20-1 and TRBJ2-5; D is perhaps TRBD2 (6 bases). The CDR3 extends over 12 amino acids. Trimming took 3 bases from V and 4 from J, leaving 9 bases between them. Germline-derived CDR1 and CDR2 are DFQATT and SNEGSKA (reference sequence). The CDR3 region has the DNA TGCAGTGCTAGCGGGAGTAGAGAGACCCAGTACTTC. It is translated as CSASGSRETQYF.

CDR3 residues: CASRLLAGANEQFF. The CDR3 bases are TGTGCCAGCAGACTACTAGCGGGGGCCAATGAGCAGTTCTTC. The genes are TRBV12-3 or TRBV12-4 and TRBJ2-1; 11 nucleotides agree with TRBD2. This CDR3 contains 14 residues. Germline trimming cut 6 bases from V and 6 bases from J; bases unmatched to any gene: 4.

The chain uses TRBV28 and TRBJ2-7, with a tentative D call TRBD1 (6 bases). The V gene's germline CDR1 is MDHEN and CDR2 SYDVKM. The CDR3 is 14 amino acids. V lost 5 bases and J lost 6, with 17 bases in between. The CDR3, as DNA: TGTGCCAGCAGTCCCGGACAGCTAAGTCTCGAGCAGTACTTC. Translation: CASSPGQLSLEQYF.

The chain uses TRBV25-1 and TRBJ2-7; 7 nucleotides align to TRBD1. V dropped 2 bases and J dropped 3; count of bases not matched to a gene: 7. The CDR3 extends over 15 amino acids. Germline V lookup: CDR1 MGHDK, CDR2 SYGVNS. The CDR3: CASSERGQGVYEQYF. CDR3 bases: TGTGCCAGCAGTGAAAGGGGCCAGGGGGTCTACGAGCAGTACTTC.

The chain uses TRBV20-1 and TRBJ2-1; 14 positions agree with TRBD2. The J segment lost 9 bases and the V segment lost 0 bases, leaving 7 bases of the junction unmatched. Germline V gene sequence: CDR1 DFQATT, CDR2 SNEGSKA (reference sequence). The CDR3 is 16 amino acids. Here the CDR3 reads CSARDGTSGSKSEQFF. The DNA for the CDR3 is TGCAGTGCTAGAGATGGGACTAGCGGGAGTAAGAGTGAGCAGTTCTTC.

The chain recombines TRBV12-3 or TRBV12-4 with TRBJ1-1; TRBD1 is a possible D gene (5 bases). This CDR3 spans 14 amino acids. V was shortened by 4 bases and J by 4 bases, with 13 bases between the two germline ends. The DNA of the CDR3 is TGTGCCAGCAGTTCCCCAGGGAGGGCCACTGAAGCTTTCTTT. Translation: CASSSPGRATEAFF.